Listed here are 29 T cell receptor beta chains from one sample, sequenced in a study of blood T cell repertoires in COVID-19. The assay was immunoSEQ multiplex PCR, and TCRdb's table has in-frame clones only and misses some. Counted here are around 150,000 clones, about 88% occurring once; the ten biggest clones make up around 1.1%. The specimen sequenced was peripheral blood. These receptors were obtained from a man in his forties or fifties with acute or convalescent COVID-19.

The chain uses TRBV19 and TRBJ2-6; D is undetermined. Trimming took off 3 bases at V and 1 base at J, with 4 bases between the two ends. Germline V CDR1 and CDR2: LNHDA, SQIVND (reference sequence). CDR3 length: 14 amino acids. The CDR3 loop is CASSISSGANVLTF. The CDR3 nucleotides read TGTGCCAGTAGTATCTCTTCTGGGGCCAACGTCCTGACTTTC. The variable domain in full, with the rest retrieved from reference TRBV19 and TRBJ2-6, is DGGITQSPKYLFRKEGQNVTLSCEQNLNHDAMYWYRQDPGQGLRLIYYSQIVNDFQKGDIAEGYSVSREKKESFPLTVTSAQKNPTAFYLCASSISSGANVLTFGAGSRLTVL.

The rearrangement links TRBV5-3 to TRBJ2-3; D call uncertain. TRBV5-3 is sorted into the ORF group, with uncertain function. V was clipped by 2 bases and J by 5 bases, with 18 bases between them. This CDR3 has 16 residues. DNA for the CDR3: TGTGCCAGAAGCTTCGTGTTTACTGAGCAGGTAGATACGCAGTATTTT. Encoded protein: CARSFVFTEQVDTQYF.

This chain connects TRBV9 to TRBJ2-3, with 7 bases lining up with TRBD1. Looked up from germline, CDR1 is SGDLS and CDR2 is YYNGEE. This CDR3 has 16 residues. V shed 2 bases, J shed 2 bases, and the junction held 8 bases outside the gene matches. CDR3 nucleotides: TGTGCCAGCAGCGTTACACAGGGGTCATACACAGATACGCAGTATTTT. This translates into CASSVTQGSYTDTQYF.

The chain has TRBV5-1 and TRBJ2-5; 11 nucleotides line up with TRBD1. The J segment lost 0 bases and the V segment lost 3 bases, leaving 10 bases of the junction unmatched. Germline V gene data show CDR1 as SGHRS and CDR2 as YFSETQ. The CDR3 is 18 residues long. CDR3 protein: CASSSGQGVGLYQETQYF. Here the CDR3 DNA reads TGCGCCAGCAGCTCGGGACAGGGGGTAGGATTGTACCAAGAGACCCAGTACTTC.

This chain links TRBV11-2 with TRBJ1-1; 7 nucleotides line up with TRBD1. Germline V CDR1 and CDR2: SGHAT, FQNNGV. CDR3 length: 12 amino acids. The junction had 5 bases not matched to a gene; V was cut back by 5 bases and J by 8 bases. The CDR3 loop reads CASSVGGVEAFF. The CDR3 bases are TGTGCCAGCAGCGTAGGGGGCGTCGAAGCTTTCTTT.

V and J are TRBV4-1 and TRBJ1-4; TRBD1 might be the D (5 bases). The CDR3 spans 16 residues. Germline-derived CDR1 and CDR2 are MGHRA and YSYEKL. V was clipped by 0 bases and J by 7 bases, with 15 bases between them. In DNA, the CDR3 is TGCGCCAGCAGCCAAGAGGCTGGGCGGGGGGGTGAAAAACTGTTTTTT. Translating gives CASSQEAGRGGEKLFF.

This chain connects TRBV12-3 or TRBV12-4 to TRBJ2-3; 9 bases map to TRBD2. V was pared by 6 bases and J by 8 bases, with 6 bases of the junction left unmatched. This CDR3 has 13 residues. CDR3 DNA sequence: TGTGCCAGCAGCCCAGCGGGGGGAGGTACGCAGTATTTT. It codes for CASSPAGGGTQYF.

The V and J genes are TRBV7-9 and TRBJ2-1, with D perhaps TRBD2 (6 bases). Germline values: CDR1 SEHNR, CDR2 FQNEAQ (reference sequence). With 1 base removed from V and 8 bases from J, the gap between germline ends came to 15 bases. This CDR3 contains 15 residues. The CDR3 loop reads CASSLDPGRIDEQFF. CDR3 DNA sequence: TGTGCCAGCAGCTTAGACCCAGGGAGGATCGATGAGCAGTTCTTC.

The chain has TRBV3-1 (or the pseudogene TRBV3-2) and TRBJ1-2; TRBD1 matches 8 bases. CDR3 length equals 16 residues. Germline CDR1 reads LGHDT; CDR2 reads YNNKEL (reference sequence). V trimming: 4 bases; J trimming: 2 bases; junction bases outside the gene matches: 9. The CDR3 DNA reads TGTGCCAGCAGCCCTACAGGGGGATTCCCAAACTATGGCTACACCTTC. Encoded protein: CASSPTGGFPNYGYTF.

Details on this clone: The junction does not match germline at one end; this may be a read error. The rearrangement joins TRBV14 to TRBJ2-7, with D possibly matching TRBD2 (6 bases). CDR1 is SGHDN, CDR2 FVKESK, per germline. The CDR3 runs 14 residues. The CDR3 bases are TGTGCCAGCAGCCCACTGGGACTCTCCTCCGAGCAGTACTTC. Its translation is CASSPLGLSSEQYF.

This chain connects TRBV28 to TRBJ1-5; D gene uncertain. The length of the CDR3 is 15 residues. CDR1 MDHEN and CDR2 SYDVKM come from the germline V gene. In DNA form, the CDR3 reads TGTGCAACAAAGTACGCTAGGCGGGAAAATCAGCCCCAGCATTTT. Its protein is CATKYARRENQPQHF.

The chain is built from TRBV6-5 and TRBJ1-2; D possibly corresponds to TRBD1 (6 bases). The CDR3 is made up of 14 amino acids. Trimming left V 7 bases short and J 7 bases short, with 19 bases between. CDR1 MNHEY and CDR2 SVGAGI come from the germline V gene. The CDR3 region has the DNA TGTGCCAGCACCCACAGGGCTGGGGATCGTGGCTACACCTTC. Residues: CASTHRAGDRGYTF.

The genes are TRBV27 and TRBJ1-3; a weak D match, TRBD1 (6 bases). Trimming shortened V by 3 bases and J by 0 bases, and 9 bases separated the two germline ends. CDR1 and CDR2 from the germline V gene are MNHEY and SMNVEV (reference sequence). This CDR3 comprises 15 residues. The CDR3 here is CASSLEGGSGNTIYF. In DNA, the CDR3 is TGTGCCAGCAGTTTGGAAGGGGGCTCTGGAAACACCATATATTTT.

The chain is built from TRBV4-1 and TRBJ2-5; 8 bases line up with TRBD2. Germline trimming cut 0 bases from V and 5 bases from J; bases unmatched to any gene: 8. The germline CDR1 and CDR2 sequences are MGHRA and YSYEKL. CDR3 length: 16 amino acids. CDR3 in amino acids: CASSQEPRGGRETQYF. The CDR3 bases are TGCGCCAGCAGCCAAGAGCCCCGGGGGGGTCGGGAGACCCAGTACTTC.

The V gene is TRBV19, the J gene TRBJ1-4, with 9 bases fitting TRBD1. The trim removed 3 bases at V and 3 bases at J, leaving 11 bases unmatched. The germline CDR1 and CDR2 sequences are LNHDA and SQIVND (reference sequence). The CDR3 extends over 18 amino acids. The CDR3 spells CASSIYWRQGVANEKLFF. In DNA form, the CDR3 reads TGTGCCAGTAGTATTTATTGGCGACAGGGGGTGGCTAATGAAAAACTGTTTTTT.

This clone showed up just a few times. The chain has TRBV7-9 and TRBJ2-3; D not certain. The germline V gene encodes CDR1 SEHNR and CDR2 FQNEAQ (reference sequence). Trimming cost V 4 bases and J 7 bases, with 9 bases left between them. The CDR3 extends over 12 amino acids. The CDR3 region is CASSSDDYTQYF. The CDR3 coding sequence is TGTGCCAGCAGCTCCGACGACTATACGCAGTATTTT.

This chain links TRBV27 with TRBJ1-1; D is possibly TRBD1 (6 bases). V lost 0 bases, J lost 11 bases, and 16 bases lay in between. Germline V gives CDR1 MNHEY, CDR2 SMNVEV (reference sequence). The CDR3 runs to 14 residues. The CDR3 nucleotides are TGTGCCAGCAGTTTATCTGGGACAACCCAAAGGGCTTTCTTT. Amino acid sequence: CASSLSGTTQRAFF.

The chain has TRBV28 and TRBJ1-5; 9 bases are shared with TRBD1. Trimming at V came to 4 bases and at J to 6 bases, leaving 10 bases not matched to a gene. The CDR3 covers 16 residues. Germline V CDR1 and CDR2: MDHEN, SYDVKM. The CDR3 spells CASSSLTGGWGQPQHF. CDR3 DNA: TGTGCCAGCAGTTCCCTGACAGGGGGATGGGGTCAGCCCCAGCATTTT.

This chain joins TRBV5-4 and TRBJ2-1, with TRBD2 matching 7 bases. The CDR3 contains 14 residues. CDR1 is SGHNT, CDR2 YYREEE, per germline (reference sequence). V dropped 0 bases and J dropped 8; count of bases not matched to a gene: 5. CDR3 bases: TGTGCCAGCAGCTTGGAGGCGGGGAGGGATGAGCAGTTCTTC. Its translation: CASSLEAGRDEQFF. Using reference TRBV5-4 and TRBJ2-1 for the parts outside the CDR3, the full variable domain is ETGVTQSPTHLIKTRGQQVTLRCSSQSGHNTVSWYQQALGQGPQFIFQYYREEENGRGNFPPRFSGLQFPNYSSELNVNALELDDSALYLCASSLEAGRDEQFFGPGTRLTVL.

The V gene is TRBV5-1, the J gene TRBJ1-2; a weak D match, TRBD1 (5 bases). CDR3 length: 14 residues. The V gene's germline CDR1 is SGHRS and CDR2 YFSETQ. V shed 2 bases and J shed 6 bases, with 14 bases lying between them. For the CDR3, the DNA is TGCGCCAGCAGCTTCGACAGCCCCGAGGATGGCTACACCTTC. This encodes CASSFDSPEDGYTF.

The J gene is TRBJ2-3, the V gene TRBV5-4; 7 nucleotides align to TRBD2. CDR1 is SGHNT, CDR2 YYREEE, per germline (reference sequence). With V trimmed by 4 bases and J by 2 bases, 19 bases remained unmatched. The CDR3 loop spans 19 amino acids. The CDR3 region is CASSRSGTILPKFTDTQYF. In DNA, the CDR3 is TGTGCCAGCAGCCGCTCCGGGACTATCCTCCCCAAATTCACAGATACGCAGTATTTT.

As regards this clone: At one end, the junction sequence differs from germline, possibly due to a read error. The chain links TRBV2 to TRBJ1-1; TRBD1 matches 7 bases. Germline lookup yields CDR1 SNHLY and CDR2 FYNNEI. The CDR3 has 12 amino acids. The CDR3 sequence: CASTTGNAEAFF. In DNA form, the CDR3 reads TGTGCCAGCACGACAGGGAACGCTGAAGCTTTCTTT.

The CDR3, as DNA: TGTGCCAGTAGTATAGCCTCCAGAGGTGGAAGAAACACCATATATTTT. This translates into CASSIASRGGRNTIYF. The chain carries TRBV19 and TRBJ1-3; D is undetermined. The V gene lost 1 base and the J gene lost 5 bases, with 15 bases spanning the gap. The CDR3 has 16 residues. CDR1 and CDR2 from the germline V gene are LNHDA and SQIVND (reference sequence).

This clone was found once. V is TRBV10-1 and J is TRBJ1-6; TRBD1 might be the D (6 bases). This CDR3 contains 12 residues. Germline V gene data show CDR1 as WNHNN and CDR2 as SYGVQD (reference sequence). V was clipped by 3 bases and J by 11 bases, with 8 bases between them. CDR3 amino acids: CASSDPGAPLHF. The CDR3 DNA is TGCGCCAGCAGTGACCCAGGGGCACCCCTCCACTTT.

The gene calls are TRBV11-2 and TRBJ1-5, with a tentative D call TRBD1 (6 bases). Germline loops: CDR1 SGHAT, CDR2 FQNNGV. This CDR3 has 14 residues. Trimming removed 5 bases at V and 3 bases at J, with 11 bases between. As DNA, the CDR3 is TGTGCCAGCAGCGCGGACAGTTCCAATCAGCCCCAGCATTTT. Translated, it gives CASSADSSNQPQHF.

The CDR3 nucleotides are TGCGCCAGCAGCCCTCAGGGAATGGGGTATAATTCACCCCTCCACTTT. Residues: CASSPQGMGYNSPLHF. The chain has TRBV4-1 and TRBJ1-6, with D possibly matching TRBD1 (5 bases). Trimming cost V 4 bases and J 4 bases, with 14 bases left between them. CDR1 is MGHRA and CDR2 is YSYEKL in the germline V gene. There are 16 residues in the CDR3.

This clone showed up just once. The chain carries TRBV20-1 and TRBJ2-5; 7 positions agree with TRBD1. The trim removed 3 bases at V and 5 bases at J, leaving 9 bases unmatched. From germline, CDR1 is DFQATT and CDR2 SNEGSKA (reference sequence). The CDR3 runs 14 residues. CDR3 in DNA: TGCAGTGCTAGTAACAGGGGACAAGTCGAGACCCAGTACTTC. Translated: CSASNRGQVETQYF.

The chain combines TRBV27 with TRBJ1-5; 9 positions match TRBD1. This CDR3 comprises 14 residues. The trim removed 8 bases at V and 4 bases at J, leaving 6 bases unmatched. Germline values: CDR1 MNHEY, CDR2 SMNVEV (reference sequence). The CDR3, as DNA: TGTGCCAGCGCAAAGGGACAGGGAAATCAGCCCCAGCATTTT. This translates into CASAKGQGNQPQHF.

The V call is TRBV25-1, the J call TRBJ2-7; TRBD1 might be the D (6 bases). This CDR3 has 12 amino acids. CDR1 is MGHDK, CDR2 SYGVNS, per germline. Trimming left V 7 bases short and J 6 bases short, with 13 bases between. The CDR3 DNA is TGTGCCAGCACCCTGGGGGCAGGCGAGCAGTACTTC. Translating gives CASTLGAGEQYF.